The clone carrying this T cell receptor beta chain occurred a few times. As yet, its antigen is unknown. These data originate in a study of T-cell memory formation after mild COVID-19. About the research overall: Largely donor-specific sequence clusters came from a couple of donors. Study findings and constraints: Clones contracting across day 15 to 85 had a balanced CD4/CD8 profile; later expanding clones leaned CD4+. Memory from before infection featured some responding clones, which suggests cross-reactive memory joined.

Constant-segment primers and 5'RACE yielded cDNA libraries for TCR alpha and TCR beta, each carrying sample barcodes and UMIs. TCRdb reprocessed the 5' RACE reads via MiXCR and lists one record per CDR3 protein. Among approximately 400,000 distinct CDR3 sequences listed, about a sixth were seen once. CDR1 and CDR2 (germline): SGHAT, FQDESV (reference sequence). V was trimmed by 6 bases and J by 7 bases, leaving 12 bases between them. The CDR3 spans 12 residues. Sample: PBMCs or a T cell subset sorted from them (not recorded which). This chain links TRBV11-1 with TRBJ1-1, with D uncertain. The sequence came from a man aged 18 to 29 who had mild COVID-19 (a few samples of this study predate the infection). Cell type and time point are not known. CDR3 coding DNA: TGTGCCAGCAGAAATAGGGAGGTTGAAGCTTTCTTT. As protein: CASRNREVEAFF.